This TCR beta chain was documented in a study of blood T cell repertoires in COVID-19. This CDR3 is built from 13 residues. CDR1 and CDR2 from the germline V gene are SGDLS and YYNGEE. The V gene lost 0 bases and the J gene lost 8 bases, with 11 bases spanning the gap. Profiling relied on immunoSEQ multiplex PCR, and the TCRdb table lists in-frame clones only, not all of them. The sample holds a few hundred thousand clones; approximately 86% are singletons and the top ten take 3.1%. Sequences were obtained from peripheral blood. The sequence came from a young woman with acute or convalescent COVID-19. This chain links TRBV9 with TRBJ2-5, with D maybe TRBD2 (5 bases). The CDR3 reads CASSVEEVDTQYF. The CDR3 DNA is TGTGCCAGCAGCGTAGAGGAGGTTGATACCCAGTACTTC.